These T cell receptor beta chains were read from a single sample in a study of blood T cell repertoires in COVID-19. The protocol was immunoSEQ multiplex PCR, while the TCRdb copy is restricted to in-frame clones and leaves out a portion. The repertoire holds a few hundred thousand clones, with roughly 90% as singletons. Material for sequencing was PBMCs or T cells enriched from blood (not recorded which). The receptors here all came from a woman between 18 and 29 years old who had been exposed to COVID-19. Each CDR3 is given with its conserved first and last residue. Each record gives: V gene, J gene, clone size, CDR3 protein. Clone size is shown for a subset of rows, as once, few, many or a class of expanded clone.

>TRBV11-2|TRBJ2-1|NA
CASSLDGGRIHNEQFF
>TRBV18|TRBJ1-2|many
CASSPAGTGYGYTF
>TRBV2|TRBJ1-1|NA
CASSEATGWNTEAFF
>TRBV27|TRBJ2-2|NA
CASSLAGEPNTGELFF
>TRBV20-1|TRBJ2-6|NA
CSASLAGHSSGANVLTF
>TRBV7-9|TRBJ1-2|NA
CASSLGTGGELRYGYTF
>TRBV6-5|TRBJ1-2|NA
CASRTGTGVYGYTF
>TRBV7-2|TRBJ2-1|NA
CASSTELAGGNEQFF
>TRBV7-9|TRBJ2-1|NA
CASSLPMLGATRFF
>TRBV10-3|TRBJ1-1|NA
CAIGDSFTEAFF
>TRBV3-1/TRBV3-2|TRBJ1-5|NA
CASSQASKLPGTYSNQPQHF
>TRBV19|TRBJ2-1|NA
CASSILASGEGNEQFF
>TRBV28|TRBJ2-3|NA
CASSFPSFSTDTQYF
>TRBV5-6|TRBJ2-3|NA
CASSPVFTDTQYF
>TRBV14|TRBJ2-3|NA
CASSQDWGLTDTQYF
>TRBV5-1|TRBJ2-7|NA
CASSLPRTSGVNEQYF
>TRBV10-1|TRBJ1-1|NA
CASSESSTGGKAFF
>TRBV6-5|TRBJ2-3|once
CASSWNRYTDTQYF
>TRBV29-1|TRBJ2-1|NA
CSVEGAGRLGDEQFF
>TRBV6-5|TRBJ2-3|NA
CASSYSLGDTQYF
>TRBV28|TRBJ1-6|NA
CASRRTGTAALNNSPLHF
>TRBV4-3|TRBJ1-4|few
CASSPRQGAGEKLFF
>TRBV7-4|TRBJ1-4|NA
CASSLARTGWFF
>TRBV27|TRBJ1-1|NA
CASSLSPTGIAEAFF
>TRBV6-5|TRBJ1-2|NA
CASSYVAGTGQGYTF
>TRBV10-3|TRBJ1-4|NA
CAISPGQFNEKLFF
>TRBV7-3|TRBJ2-2|NA
CASSPVGGQNTGELFF
>TRBV30|TRBJ2-2|NA
CAWSTTGYTGELFF
>TRBV5-1|TRBJ2-1|NA
CASSSGLAGKEQFF
>TRBV5-1|TRBJ1-1|NA
CASSFTGVDAFF
>TRBV28|TRBJ2-7|NA
CASRGQGTYEQYF
>TRBV4-3|TRBJ2-7|NA
CASSHGQGEYEQYF
>TRBV13|TRBJ1-6|NA
CASSLGRPAGDYSPLHF
>TRBV6-5|TRBJ2-3|NA
CASSSGLLDTQYF
>TRBV11-2|TRBJ1-4|once
CASSSGRGSANEKLFF
>TRBV2|TRBJ2-7|NA
CANQLSGTYEQYF
>TRBV5-1|TRBJ2-7|few
CASSLRREIYEQYF
>TRBV19|TRBJ1-2|NA
CASSPNPGPYGYTF
>TRBV4-2|TRBJ2-7|NA
CASSQDGRGLAGGQGDEQYF
>TRBV5-5|TRBJ2-1|NA
CASIPIGEDYNEQFF
>TRBV11-2|TRBJ2-1|NA
CASSLGSYNEQFF
>TRBV7-8|TRBJ2-3|once
CASSLVLTDTQYF
>TRBV5-6|TRBJ2-7|NA
CASTLVGGVWYF
>TRBV5-1|TRBJ2-7|few
CASSAGGYEQYF
>TRBV7-8|TRBJ1-5|once
CASSLGQGELGPQHF
>TRBV5-4|TRBJ2-7|NA
CASSSGGQGRYEQYF
>TRBV2|TRBJ2-6|NA
CASSAVDIGANVLTF
>TRBV21-1|TRBJ1-5|NA
CASSKPPTGGVGSNQPQHF
>TRBV7-6|TRBJ1-3|once
CASSLDLGAGNTIYF
>TRBV7-8|TRBJ2-2|NA
CASSLLGGSNTGELFF
>TRBV5-4|TRBJ2-1|NA
CASSLLQGGYNEQFF
>TRBV7-2|TRBJ1-4|NA
CASSADRAANEKLFF
>TRBV7-6|TRBJ1-2|NA
CASSLDRGYMNGYTF
>TRBV9|TRBJ1-2|NA
CASSVTGTAGGGYTF
>TRBV4-3|TRBJ1-6|NA
CASSPGQGEGSPLHF
>TRBV10-3|TRBJ1-1|NA
CAISEAAGEYTEAFF
>TRBV4-3|TRBJ2-5|NA
CASSQNRGLETQYF
>TRBV10-3|TRBJ2-1|NA
CAISDSAYNEQFF
>TRBV27|TRBJ1-1|NA
CASSTLQGPPVGTEAFF
>TRBV19|TRBJ2-7|NA
CASSKNRGPSYEQYF